The rows below give T cell receptor beta chains drawn from one sample of a study of regulatory and conventional T cells in RAG deficiency. This table comes from immunoSEQ multiplex PCR, and its TCRdb copy is limited to in-frame clones, with some not included. The sample shows 9,500 to 15,000 clones, roughly 95% of them seen only once. The same sample was also used in a study of regulatory T cells.

What was sequenced was CD127- CD25+ CD4+ Tregs sorted from blood. The source is a human donor in good health. Both conserved end residues are part of each CDR3. The D gene is left open where the match is weak. Rows may omit the clone size; those that give it use once, few, many or a size class.

clone_size	j_call	d_call	v_call	cdr3_aa	cdr3_nt
-	TRBJ2-7	TRBD1	TRBV27	CASSLTNRGHSYEQYF	TGTGCCAGCAGTCTCACTAACAGGGGGCACTCCTACGAGCAGTACTTC
-	TRBJ1-5	-	TRBV19	CASRQSNQPQHF	TGTGCCAGCAGGCAAAGCAATCAGCCCCAGCATTTT
-	TRBJ1-1	-	TRBV20-1	CSASLPFEAFF	TGCAGTGCTAGCCTCCCGTTTGAAGCTTTCTTT
-	TRBJ2-1	TRBD2	TRBV5-1	CASRLGGLAGSNEQFF	TGCGCCAGCAGGTTGGGGGGACTAGCGGGGAGCAATGAGCAGTTCTTC
-	TRBJ1-3	-	TRBV7-3	CASSLNNREHERNTIYF	TGTGCCAGCAGCTTAAACAACAGGGAACATGAGAGAAACACCATATATTTT
-	TRBJ1-6	-	TRBV28	CASTSLGFGDWSSYNSPLHF	TGTGCCAGCACCTCCCTCGGTTTCGGCGACTGGAGCTCCTATAATTCACCCCTCCACTTT
-	TRBJ2-1	TRBD2	TRBV18	CASSPRLAGEEQFF	TGTGCCAGCTCACCTAGACTAGCGGGGGAGGAGCAGTTCTTC
once	TRBJ2-7	TRBD1	TRBV29-1	CSVHTSGTAYEQYF	TGCAGCGTCCACACATCCGGGACAGCCTACGAGCAGTACTTC
-	TRBJ1-1	TRBD1	TRBV2	CASSRRTGGPWLNTEAFF	TGTGCCAGCAGTCGGCGGACAGGGGGTCCTTGGCTGAACACTGAAGCTTTCTTT
-	TRBJ2-2	-	TRBV7-9	CASSFTPDYTGELFF	TGTGCCAGCAGCTTTACGCCGGACTACACCGGGGAGCTGTTTTTT
-	TRBJ2-5	-	TRBV7-3	CASSLRSQGGETQYF	TGTGCCAGCAGCTTAAGGTCTCAGGGGGGAGAGACCCAGTACTTC
-	TRBJ1-1	-	TRBV29-1	CSVEGWRRTVNTEAFF	TGCAGCGTTGAAGGGTGGCGCAGGACAGTGAACACTGAAGCTTTCTTT
-	TRBJ1-4	-	TRBV15	CATSRSRGTTNEKLFF	TGTGCCACCAGCAGATCCAGGGGTACAACTAATGAAAAACTGTTTTTT
-	TRBJ2-5	-	TRBV11-2	CASSFGTQETQYF	TGTGCCAGCAGCTTCGGGACACAAGAGACCCAGTACTTC
-	TRBJ2-7	-	TRBV6-5	CASSFNGLSSSYEQYF	TGTGCCAGCAGTTTCAACGGACTGTCGAGCTCCTACGAGCAGTACTTC
-	TRBJ2-7	TRBD1	TRBV2	CASNHPRTGGSSYEQYF	TGTGCCAGCAACCATCCCAGGACAGGGGGTTCCTCCTACGAGCAGTACTTC
-	TRBJ2-1	TRBD2	TRBV5-1	CASTLGLADGNEQFF	TGCGCCAGCACCCTGGGACTAGCCGATGGCAATGAGCAGTTCTTC
-	TRBJ2-5	-	TRBV29-1	CSVDAYERWEETQYF	TGCAGCGTCGACGCCTACGAGCGCTGGGAAGAGACCCAGTACTTC
-	TRBJ1-2	TRBD1	TRBV19	CASRRDRVSGYTF	TGTGCCAGTCGACGGGACAGGGTAAGCGGCTACACCTTC
-	TRBJ1-1	-	TRBV5-1	CASSLATEAFF	TGCGCCAGCAGCTTGGCTACTGAAGCTTTCTTT
-	TRBJ1-4	TRBD1	TRBV6-1	CASSERDRGWEKLFF	TGTGCCAGCAGTGAAAGGGACAGGGGCTGGGAAAAACTGTTTTTT
-	TRBJ1-4	-	TRBV5-6	CASSFPNEKLFF	TGTGCCAGCAGCTTTCCAAATGAAAAACTGTTTTTT
-	TRBJ1-1	TRBD1	TRBV5-6	CASSSWDRISTEAFF	TGTGCCAGCAGCTCATGGGACAGGATAAGCACTGAAGCTTTCTTT
-	TRBJ1-2	TRBD1	TRBV30	CAWSDRGDYGYTF	TGTGCCTGGAGTGACAGGGGTGACTATGGCTACACCTTC
-	TRBJ2-5	-	TRBV16	CASSHSGRAYQETQYF	TGTGCCAGCAGCCATTCCGGCAGGGCCTATCAAGAGACCCAGTACTTC
-	TRBJ1-4	-	TRBV11-2	CASSLAADIPRFF	TGTGCCAGCAGCTTAGCCGCGGACATCCCAAGGTTTTTT
-	TRBJ2-5	-	TRBV6-1	CASSARLKFQETQYF	TGTGCCAGCAGTGCCAGGTTGAAGTTCCAAGAGACCCAGTACTTC
-	TRBJ2-5	TRBD1	TRBV18	CASSQNRGQGRGETQYF	TGTGCCAGCTCACAGAATCGGGGACAGGGAAGAGGAGAGACCCAGTACTTC
-	TRBJ2-5	TRBD2	TRBV19	CASSSLAGGETQYF	TGTGCCAGTAGTAGCCTAGCGGGGGGAGAGACCCAGTACTTC
-	TRBJ1-2	-	TRBV6-5	CASSPYDTNYGYTF	TGTGCCAGCAGCCCATATGACACTAACTATGGCTACACCTTC
-	TRBJ2-7	TRBD2	TRBV6-5	CAAGVPTYEQYF	TGTGCCGCGGGGGTTCCGACCTACGAGCAGTACTTC
-	TRBJ2-3	TRBD2	TRBV5-1	CASNEGGGNTDTQYF	TGCGCCAGCAATGAAGGCGGGGGTAACACAGATACGCAGTATTTT
-	TRBJ2-7	-	TRBV28	CASSLRTRASYEQYF	TGTGCCAGCAGTTTGCGCACCAGGGCCTCCTACGAGCAGTACTTC
-	TRBJ1-2	-	TRBV5-8	CASSFLQGWGGYTF	TGTGCCAGCAGCTTCCTACAGGGATGGGGAGGCTACACCTTC
-	TRBJ2-2	TRBD1	TRBV9	CASSASGTGAYTGELFF	TGTGCCAGCAGCGCCTCCGGGACAGGGGCATACACCGGGGAGCTGTTTTTT
-	TRBJ1-5	-	TRBV19	CASSFLWEGGNQPQHF	TGTGCCAGTAGTTTTCTCTGGGAGGGGGGCAATCAGCCCCAGCATTTT
-	TRBJ2-5	TRBD2	TRBV9	CASSLQGGGAGETQYF	TGTGCCAGCAGCCTACAGGGCGGGGGGGCCGGAGAGACCCAGTACTTC
-	TRBJ2-7	-	TRBV5-1	CASSLAFGTGTYEQYF	TGCGCCAGCAGCTTGGCATTCGGTACAGGGACCTACGAGCAGTACTTC
-	TRBJ2-3	-	TRBV7-3	CASSLTHYDTQYF	TGTGCCAGCAGCTTAACCCACTATGATACGCAGTATTTT
-	TRBJ2-3	TRBD1	TRBV18	CASSPYPATGTGRPDTQYF	TGTGCCAGCTCACCTTACCCAGCGACCGGGACAGGGAGGCCAGATACGCAGTATTTT
-	TRBJ2-2	-	TRBV5-1	CASSLSARSGELFF	TGCGCCAGCAGCTTGAGCGCTCGGAGCGGGGAGCTGTTTTTT
-	TRBJ2-1	-	TRBV11-3	CASSIRGGSNEQFF	TGTGCCAGCAGCATTAGAGGCGGCAGCAATGAGCAGTTCTTC
-	TRBJ1-2	TRBD1	TRBV6-1	CASSATGYGYTF	TGTGCCAGCAGTGCGACAGGGTATGGCTACACCTTC